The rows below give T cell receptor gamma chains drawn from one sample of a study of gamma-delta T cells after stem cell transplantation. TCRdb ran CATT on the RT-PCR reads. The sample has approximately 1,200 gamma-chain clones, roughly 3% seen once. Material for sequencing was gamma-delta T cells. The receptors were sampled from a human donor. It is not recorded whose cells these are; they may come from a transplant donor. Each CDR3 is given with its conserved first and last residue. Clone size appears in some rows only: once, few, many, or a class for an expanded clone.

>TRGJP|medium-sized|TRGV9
CALWEATPREELGKKIKVF
TGTGCCTTGTGGGAGGCTACCCCAAGGGAAGAGTTGGGCAAAAAAATCAAGGTATTT
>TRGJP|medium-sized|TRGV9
CALWESQELGKKIKVF
TGTGCCTTGTGGGAGTCACAAGAGTTGGGCAAAAAAATCAAGGTATTT
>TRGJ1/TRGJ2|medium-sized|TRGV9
CALWESQVPNYYKKLF
TGTGCCTTGTGGGAGTCTCAAGTCCCGAATTATTATAAGAAACTCTTT
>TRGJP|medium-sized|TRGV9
CALWEVIELGKKIKVF
TGTGCCTTGTGGGAGGTAATCGAGTTGGGCAAAAAAATCAAGGTATTT
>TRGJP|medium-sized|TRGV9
CALWEVYELGKKIKVF
TGTGCCTTGTGGGAGGTGTATGAGTTGGGCAAAAAAATCAAGGTATTT
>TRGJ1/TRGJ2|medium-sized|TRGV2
CATWDGPSVVKKLF
TGTGCCACCTGGGACGGGCCCTCGGTTGTCAAGAAACTCTTT
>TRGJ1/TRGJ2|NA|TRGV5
CATWDRPKKLF
TGTGCCACCTGGGACAGGCCGAAGAAACTCTTT
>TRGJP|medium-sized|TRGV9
CALWEGKELGKKIKVF
TGTGCCTTGTGGGAGGGGAAGGAGTTGGGCAAAAAAATCAAGGTATTT
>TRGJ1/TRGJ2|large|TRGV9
CALWETRGYKKLF
TGTGCCTTGTGGGAGACTCGGGGGTATAAGAAACTCTTT
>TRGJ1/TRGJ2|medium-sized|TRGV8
CATWDSTPPQSRKKLF
TGTGCCACCTGGGATAGTACGCCCCCCCAAAGTCGAAAGAAACTCTTT
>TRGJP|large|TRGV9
CALWEVLVLGKKIKVF
TGTGCCTTGTGGGAGGTGCTGGTGTTGGGCAAAAAAATCAAGGTATTT
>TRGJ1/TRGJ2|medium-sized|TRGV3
CATWGRYKKLF
TGTGCCACCTGGGGTAGATATAAGAAACTCTTT
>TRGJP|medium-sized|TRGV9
CALWEVQRELGKKIKVF
TGTGCCTTGTGGGAGGTGCAACGGGAGTTGGGCAAAAAAATCAAGGTATTT
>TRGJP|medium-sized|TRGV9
CALWEVFGLGKKIKVF
TGTGCCTTGTGGGAGGTGTTCGGGTTGGGCAAAAAAATCAAGGTATTT
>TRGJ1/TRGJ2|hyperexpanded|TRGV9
CALWEVNYYKKLF
TGTGCCTTGTGGGAGGTGAATTATTATAAGAAACTCTTT
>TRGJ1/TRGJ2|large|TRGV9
CALWEVKKKLF
TGTGCCTTGTGGGAGGTGAAGAAGAAACTCTTT
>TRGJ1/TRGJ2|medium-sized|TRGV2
CATWDGQLYYKKLF
TGTGCCACCTGGGACGGGCAGTTGTATTATAAGAAACTCTTT
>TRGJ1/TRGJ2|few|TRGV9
CALWETRGFYYKKLF
TGTGCCTTGTGGGAGACCCGCGGATTTTATTATAAGAAACTCTTT
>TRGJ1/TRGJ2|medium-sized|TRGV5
CATWDRRWDYYKKLF
TGTGCCACCTGGGACAGGCGGTGGGATTATTATAAGAAACTCTTT
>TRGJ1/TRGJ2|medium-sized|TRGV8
CATWDRLGYKKLF
TGTGCCACCTGGGATAGGCTGGGCTATAAGAAACTCTTT
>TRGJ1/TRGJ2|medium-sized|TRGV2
CATWDGQGHGKLF
TGTGCCACCTGGGACGGGCAAGGTCATGGGAAACTCTTT
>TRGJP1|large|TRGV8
CATWDYTTGWFKIF
TGTGCCACCTGGGATTATACCACTGGTTGGTTCAAGATATTT
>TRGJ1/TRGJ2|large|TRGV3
CATWDSCYYKKLF
TGTGCCACCTGGGACAGTTGTTATTATAAGAAACTCTTT
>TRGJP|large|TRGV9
CALWEAPELGKKIKVF
TGTGCCTTGTGGGAGGCCCCAGAGTTGGGCAAAAAAATCAAGGTATTT
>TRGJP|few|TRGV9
CALWEGLQPELGKKIKVF
TGTGCCTTGTGGGAGGGCCTCCAGCCCGAGTTGGGCAAAAAAATCAAGGTATTT
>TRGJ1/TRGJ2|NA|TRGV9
CALREGSLNYYKKLF
TGTGCCTTGCGGGAAGGTAGTTTGAATTATTATAAGAAACTCTTT
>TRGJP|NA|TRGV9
CALWEAPGELGKKIKVF
TGTGCCTTGTGGGAGGCCCCTGGCGAGTTGGGCAAAAAAATCAAGGTATTT
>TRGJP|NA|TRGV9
CALWADQELGKKIKVF
TGTGCCTTGTGGGCCGACCAAGAGTTGGGCAAAAAAATCAAGGTATTT
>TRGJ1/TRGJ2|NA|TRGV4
CATWDGTYYKKLF
TGTGCCACCTGGGATGGGACTTATTATAAGAAACTCTTT
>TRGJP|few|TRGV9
CALWEAFQELGKKIKVF
TGTGCCTTGTGGGAGGCCTTTCAAGAGTTGGGCAAAAAAATCAAGGTATTT
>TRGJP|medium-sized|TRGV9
CALWEGDFGLGKKIKVF
TGTGCCTTGTGGGAGGGGGACTTCGGGTTGGGCAAAAAAATCAAGGTATTT
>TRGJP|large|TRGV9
CALWEVLVGKKIKVF
TGTGCCTTGTGGGAGGTGTTGGTGGGCAAAAAAATCAAGGTATTT
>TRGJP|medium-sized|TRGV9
CALWESELGKKIKVF
TGTGCCTTGTGGGAATCTGAGTTGGGCAAAAAAATCAAGGTATTT
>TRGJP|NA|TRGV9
CALWEVQWLGKKIKVF
TGTGCCTTGTGGGAGGTGCAATGGTTGGGCAAAAAAATCAAGGTATTT
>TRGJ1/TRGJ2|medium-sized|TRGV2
CATWDGIGEKLF
TGTGCCACCTGGGACGGGATTGGAGAGAAACTCTTT
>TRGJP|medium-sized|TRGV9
CALWEFLELGKKIKVF
TGTGCCTTGTGGGAGTTCCTGGAGTTGGGCAAAAAAATCAAGGTATTT
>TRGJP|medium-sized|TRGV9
CALWEVGELGKKIKVF
TGTGCCTTGTGGGAGGTAGGAGAGTTGGGCAAAAAAATCAAGGTATTT
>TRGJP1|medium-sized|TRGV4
CATWMKPNTTGWFKIF
TGTGCCACCTGGATGAAGCCTAATACCACTGGTTGGTTCAAGATATTT
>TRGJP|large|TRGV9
CALWEQELGKKIKVF
TGTGCCTTGTGGGAACAAGAGTTGGGCAAAAAAATCAAGGTATTT
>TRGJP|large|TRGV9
CALWEVHQELGKKIKVF
TGTGCCTTGTGGGAGGTGCATCAAGAGTTGGGCAAAAAAATCAAGGTATTT
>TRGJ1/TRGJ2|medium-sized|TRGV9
CALGKYYKKLF
TGTGCCTTAGGAAAGTATTATAAGAAACTCTTT
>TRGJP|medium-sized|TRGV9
CALWEVRELGKKIKVF
TGTGCCTTGTGGGAGGTTAGAGAGTTGGGCAAAAAAATCAAGGTATTT
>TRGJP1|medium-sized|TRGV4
CAGGDTTGWFKIF
TGTGCGGGGGGGGATACCACTGGTTGGTTCAAGATATTT